What follows are 21 T cell receptor beta chains derived from one specimen sequenced in a study of post-analysis software for immune sequencing data (dated by TCRdb to between 2014 and 2016). Broader findings and caveats from the paper: Patients showed significantly higher frequencies than controls for five TRBV segments, among them TRBV5-6, TRBV5-1 and TRBV20-1.

Antigen specificity for these receptors is unknown. Receptor libraries were prepared by PCR. Sequenced using an Illumina HiSeq 2500. Unique molecular identifiers were incorporated into TCR beta cDNA libraries to reduce PCR and sequencing biases. The raw public reads went through TCRdb reprocessing: fastp at Q25, MiXCR clone calling, in-frame beta chains kept. Each record represents a unique CDR3 protein, reported with the most common genes and DNA among its rows. The sample records some 450,000 distinct CDR3 sequences, 40% to 55% of which are singletons. The ten largest make up roughly 12% of the sample. The sequencing input was blood. All receptors come from a girl aged 5-17 years with multiple sclerosis.

The rearrangement joins TRBV4-1 to TRBJ1-5; D gene uncertain. This CDR3 spans 15 amino acids. Trimming took off 3 bases at V and 7 bases at J, with 16 bases between the two ends. Germline lookup yields CDR1 MGHRA and CDR2 YSYEKL. The CDR3 loop is CASSQGLGQAQPQHF. The CDR3 DNA reads as TGCGCCAGCAGCCAGGGGTTGGGCCAGGCGCAGCCCCAGCATTTT.

This clonotype was detected only a few times. The J gene is TRBJ2-7, the V gene TRBV28, with 10 bases that match TRBD1. This CDR3 contains 15 residues. Per germline, CDR1 MDHEN and CDR2 SYDVKM. The ends lost 6 bases at V and 3 bases at J; junction bases unmatched: 8. As DNA, the CDR3 is TGTGCCAGCAGGCGACAGGGGGCGGGAAGCTACGAGCAGTACTTC. Translation: CASRRQGAGSYEQYF.

This clonotype was picked up a small number of times. The chain links TRBV19 to TRBJ2-4, with 7 nucleotides matching TRBD1. The V segment lost 2 bases and the J segment 10 bases; nucleotides outside the gene matches: 11. There are 15 residues in the CDR3. CDR1 is LNHDA and CDR2 is SQIVND in the germline V gene (reference sequence). This CDR3 reads CASSIRQGRDGIQYF. For the CDR3, the DNA is TGTGCCAGTAGTATACGACAGGGACGGGATGGTATTCAGTACTTC.

The chain joins TRBV20-1 to TRBJ2-1, with 7 bases lining up with TRBD2. J gave up 10 bases and V 3 bases, and 6 bases lay outside the gene matches. In germline, CDR1 is DFQATT, CDR2 SNEGSKA (reference sequence). The CDR3 consists of 12 residues. CDR3 sequence reads: CSASGGSYEQFF. The CDR3 nucleotides read TGCAGTGCTAGCGGCGGGAGCTACGAGCAGTTCTTC.

The chain recombines TRBV27 with TRBJ2-7; no clear D gene. Trimming shortened V by 6 bases and J by 4 bases, and 19 bases separated the two germline ends. Germline CDR1 and CDR2: MNHEY and SMNVEV (reference sequence). CDR3 length equals 15 residues. CDR3 region: CASRDPGSTIYEQYF. CDR3 DNA sequence: TGTGCCAGCAGGGATCCGGGTAGCACGATTTACGAGCAGTACTTC.

This clonotype was recorded a few times. The V call is TRBV12-3 or TRBV12-4, the J call TRBJ1-1, with a tentative D call TRBD1 (6 bases). The CDR3 sequence is 14 residues long. V lost 8 bases to trimming and J lost 5 bases, with 18 bases between them. The CDR3 loop reads CASSLTGRGTEAFF. As DNA, the CDR3 is TGTGCCAGCTCACTAACAGGGCGAGGAACTGAAGCTTTCTTT.

The J gene is TRBJ2-5, the V gene TRBV11-2, with D perhaps matching TRBD1 (7 bases). V lost 5 bases, J lost 9 bases, and 16 bases lay in between. The CDR3 runs 13 residues. Germline V lookup: CDR1 SGHAT, CDR2 FQNNGV. CDR3 sequence: CASSPTGRGAQYF. CDR3 DNA: TGTGCCAGCAGCCCGACAGGGCGCGGGGCCCAGTACTTC.

This chain connects TRBV7-3 to TRBJ1-1, with TRBD1 matching 7 bases. The CDR3 is 13 amino acids. The V and J ends lost 5 bases and 3 bases, in that order; junction bases with no gene match: 3. Germline V gene data show CDR1 as SGHTA and CDR2 as FQGTGA. CDR3 coding DNA: TGTGCCAGCAGCATTGACAGGGACACTGAAGCTTTCTTT. As protein: CASSIDRDTEAFF. The entire variable domain, with the rest obtained from reference TRBV7-3 and TRBJ1-1, is as follows: GAGVSQTPSNKVTEKGKYVELRCDPISGHTALYWYRQSLGQGPEFLIYFQGTGAADDSGLPNDRFFAVRPEGSVSTLKIQRTERGDSAVYLCASSIDRDTEAFFGQGTRLTVV.

The gene calls are TRBV2 and TRBJ2-7, with 7 bases aligning to TRBD1. CDR1 is SNHLY, CDR2 FYNNEI, per germline. The CDR3 spans 12 residues. The J segment lost 4 bases and the V segment lost 8 bases, leaving 5 bases of the junction unmatched. The CDR3 reads CASVRQGYEQYF. Here the CDR3 DNA reads TGTGCCAGCGTTAGACAGGGTTACGAGCAGTACTTC.

This clonotype is a singleton in its sample. V is TRBV9 and J is TRBJ1-2, with D perhaps matching TRBD1 (6 bases). From germline, CDR1 is SGDLS and CDR2 YYNGEE. The CDR3 covers 16 residues. V was shortened by 4 bases and J by 0 bases, with 16 bases between the two germline ends. The CDR3 loop is CASSTQSGAANYGYTF. CDR3 coding DNA: TGTGCCAGCAGCACTCAGTCAGGGGCGGCTAACTATGGCTACACCTTC.

This clonotype was counted a few times. The chain uses TRBV28 and TRBJ2-5; TRBD1 agrees at 9 bases. The tail of the sequence fits TRBJ2-7 better, so the J call may be wrong. The CDR3 totals 14 residues. Per germline, CDR1 MDHEN and CDR2 SYDVKM. The CDR3 DNA sequence: TGTGCCAGCAGTTTACCGGGACAGGGTTACGAGCAGTACTTC. Translation gives CASSLPGQGYEQYF.

The table lists this clonotype with a few counts. The chain combines TRBV7-2 with TRBJ2-4, with 8 bases lining up with TRBD2. This CDR3 is built from 15 residues. The germline CDR1 and CDR2 sequences are SGHTA and FQGNSA. V lost 7 bases to trimming and J lost 4 bases; unmatched junction nucleotides: 9. This CDR3 reads CASIRPGLGKNIQYF. The DNA for the CDR3 is TGTGCCAGCATCCGACCGGGACTAGGAAAAAACATTCAGTACTTC.

The chain links TRBV5-1 to TRBJ2-1; 7 bases match TRBD1. Losses at the gene ends were 8 bases for V and 2 bases for J; bases not matched to a gene: 16. The CDR3 covers 17 residues. CDR1 is SGHRS and CDR2 is YFSETQ in the germline V gene. The CDR3 spells CASMRTGSFGTYNEQFF. In DNA, the CDR3 is TGCGCCAGTATGCGGACAGGTTCCTTTGGGACCTACAATGAGCAGTTCTTC.

The V gene is TRBV29-1, the J gene TRBJ1-5; the match to TRBD2 covers 8 bases. The DNA end lines up better with TRBJ2-3; the J call may be wrong. CDR3 length: 14 amino acids. Germline lookup yields CDR1 SQVTM and CDR2 ANQGSEA. The CDR3 loop reads CSASGGADNQPQYF. The CDR3 bases are TGCAGCGCCTCGGGGGGGGCTGACAATCAGCCCCAGTATTTT.

J is TRBJ2-7 and V is TRBV5-1, with 8 bases fitting TRBD2. The CDR3 is made up of 15 amino acids. The V and J ends lost 0 bases and 2 bases, in that order; junction bases with no gene match: 4. From germline, CDR1 is SGHRS and CDR2 YFSETQ. The CDR3: CASSLESGGTYEQYF. The CDR3 DNA is TGCGCCAGCAGCTTGGAGAGCGGGGGCACCTACGAGCAGTACTTC.

The chain carries TRBV24-1 and TRBJ2-7; 7 bases are shared with TRBD1. V dropped 7 bases and J dropped 0; count of bases not matched to a gene: 11. Germline CDR1 and CDR2: KGHDR and SFDVKD. CDR3 length equals 16 residues. The CDR3 is CATSSPTGENSYEQYF. The CDR3 bases are TGTGCCACCAGCTCCCCAACAGGGGAGAACTCCTACGAGCAGTACTTC.

The chain couples TRBV7-2 to TRBJ2-3; D is possibly TRBD2 (5 bases). Trimming took 0 bases from V and 4 from J, leaving 14 bases between them. Germline assignment: CDR1 SGHTA and CDR2 FQGNSA. The CDR3 length is 16 residues. CDR3 nucleotide sequence: TGTGCCAGCAGCTTAGCCGGGAATGGAGGCGCAGATACGCAGTATTTT. As protein: CASSLAGNGGADTQYF.

The J gene is TRBJ2-3, the V gene TRBV5-1; D is perhaps TRBD1 (6 bases). Germline V gene lookup returns CDR1 SGHRS and CDR2 YFSETQ. CDR3 length: 14 amino acids. The ends were cut back, 3 bases at V and 4 bases at J, with 12 bases in the middle. The chain's CDR3 is CASSYRESADTQYF. CDR3 bases: TGCGCCAGCAGCTACAGGGAGTCCGCAGATACGCAGTATTTT.

The gene calls are TRBV27 and TRBJ1-2; the D is unclear. CDR1 is MNHEY and CDR2 is SMNVEV in the germline V gene (reference sequence). This CDR3 region has 12 residues. V was cut by 6 bases and J by 2 bases, with 7 bases left in between. CDR3 nucleotide sequence: TGTGCCAGCAGGATTGGGAACTATGGCTACACCTTC. Encoded protein: CASRIGNYGYTF.

This clonotype was recorded many times. V is TRBV6-4 and J is TRBJ2-3; perhaps TRBD2 as D (6 bases). The length of the CDR3 is 14 residues. Trimming cost V 2 bases and J 0 bases, with 6 bases left between them. Germline CDR1 is MRHNA and CDR2 is SNTAGT. The CDR3 sequence is CASSDAGSTDTQYF. CDR3 coding DNA: TGTGCCAGCAGTGACGCGGGGAGCACAGATACGCAGTATTTT.

The chain carries TRBV7-3 and TRBJ1-6; D gene uncertain. Trimming stripped 5 bases from V and 9 bases from J, with 11 bases between. The germline V gene encodes CDR1 SGHTA and CDR2 FQGTGA. The CDR3 is made up of 13 amino acids. The CDR3 DNA reads TGTGCCAGCAGCCCTAATTCGGGTTCACCCCTCCACTTT. It is translated as CASSPNSGSPLHF.